This TCR beta chain was identified in a study of T cells in localized non-small cell lung cancer. The protocol was immunoSEQ multiplex PCR, while the TCRdb copy is restricted to in-frame clones and leaves out a portion. Of about 24,000 clones in the sample, more than 85% are singletons; the top ten hold roughly 15%. Sequencing was performed on peripheral blood, taken before any cancer treatment. This clonotype was obtained from a man aged 40 to 75 with stage III squamous cell lung carcinoma.

CDR3 sequence reads: CASSIGGTDTQYF. In DNA, the CDR3 is TGTGCCAGTAGTATAGGTGGGACAGATACGCAGTATTTT. The chain has TRBV19 and TRBJ2-3; D remains unclear. The CDR3 contains 13 residues. Trimming cost V 1 base and J 3 bases, with 5 bases left between them. Per the germline V gene, CDR1 is LNHDA and CDR2 is SQIVND (reference sequence). The full variable domain, rest sourced from reference TRBV19 and TRBJ2-3, is DGGITQSPKYLFRKEGQNVTLSCEQNLNHDAMYWYRQDPGQGLRLIYYSQIVNDFQKGDIAEGYSVSREKKESFPLTVTSAQKNPTAFYLCASSIGGTDTQYFGPGTRLTVL.